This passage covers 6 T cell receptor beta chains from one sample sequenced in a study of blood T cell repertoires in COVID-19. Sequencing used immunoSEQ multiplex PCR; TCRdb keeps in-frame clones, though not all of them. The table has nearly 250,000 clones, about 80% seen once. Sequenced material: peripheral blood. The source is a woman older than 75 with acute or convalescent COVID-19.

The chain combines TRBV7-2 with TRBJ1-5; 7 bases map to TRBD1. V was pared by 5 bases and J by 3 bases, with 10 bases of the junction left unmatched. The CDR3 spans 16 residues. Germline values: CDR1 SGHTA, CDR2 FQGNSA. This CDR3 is CASSQTQGLVNQPQHF. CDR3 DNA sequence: TGTGCCAGCAGCCAAACACAGGGGTTAGTCAATCAGCCCCAGCATTTT.

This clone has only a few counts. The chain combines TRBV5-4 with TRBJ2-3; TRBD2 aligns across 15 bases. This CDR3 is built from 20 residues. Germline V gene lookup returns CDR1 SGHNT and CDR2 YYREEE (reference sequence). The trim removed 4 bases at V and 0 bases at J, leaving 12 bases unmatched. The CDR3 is CASSGKPGLAGGRSTDTQYF. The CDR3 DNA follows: TGTGCCAGCAGCGGAAAACCGGGACTAGCGGGGGGACGTAGCACAGATACGCAGTATTTT.

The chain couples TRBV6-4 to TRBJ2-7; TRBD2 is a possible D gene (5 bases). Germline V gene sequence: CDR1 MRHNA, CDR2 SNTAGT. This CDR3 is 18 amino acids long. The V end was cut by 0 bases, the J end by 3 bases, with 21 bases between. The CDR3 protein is CASSDSSPLVGLCYEQYF. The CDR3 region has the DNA TGTGCCAGCAGTGACTCGTCCCCCCTCGTTGGACTGTGCTACGAGCAGTACTTC.

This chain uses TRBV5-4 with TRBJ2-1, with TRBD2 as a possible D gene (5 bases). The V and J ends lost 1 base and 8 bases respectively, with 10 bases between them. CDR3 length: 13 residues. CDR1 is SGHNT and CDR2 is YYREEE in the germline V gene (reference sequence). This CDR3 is CASSLFVRDEQFF. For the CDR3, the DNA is TGTGCCAGCAGCTTGTTCGTGAGGGATGAGCAGTTCTTC.

The CDR3 spells CASSLTGTDYGYTF. In DNA form, the CDR3 reads TGCGCCAGCAGCCTGACCGGGACTGACTATGGCTACACCTTC. The chain combines TRBV5-1 with TRBJ1-2; D is perhaps TRBD1 (5 bases). Germline V gene data show CDR1 as SGHRS and CDR2 as YFSETQ. V dropped 4 bases and J dropped 3 bases, with 13 bases sitting between them. The CDR3 totals 14 residues.

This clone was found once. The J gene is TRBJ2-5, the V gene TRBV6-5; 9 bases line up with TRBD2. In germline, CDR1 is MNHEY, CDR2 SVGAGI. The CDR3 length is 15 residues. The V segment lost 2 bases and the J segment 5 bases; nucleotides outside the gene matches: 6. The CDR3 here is CASSYGRGGLETQYF. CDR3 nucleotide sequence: TGTGCCAGCAGTTACGGGCGGGGGGGCCTGGAGACCCAGTACTTC.